This T cell receptor (beta chain) originates from a study of T cells in Graves' hyperthyroidism and ophthalmopathy (dated by TCRdb to between 2018 and 2020). In the study overall: Peripheral blood samples were taken at initial diagnosis, before any treatment was given. Once sampling was done, hyperthyroidism patients were given methimazole at a starting dose of 30 mg daily, whereas ophthalmopathy patients were given high-dose intravenous methylprednisolone. To identify distinguishing TCR V-J signatures, a discovery cohort of about a hundred patients was used, comprising 43 with Graves' ophthalmopathy and 55 to 65 with stable Graves' hyperthyroidism. The approximately 98 discovery patients were randomly divided into training and test sets at a 7:3 ratio. TCR Vbeta CDR3 sequencing of 135 peripheral blood samples (over 40 ophthalmopathy, 75 hyperthyroidism and around 17 progressor patients) is reported in the paper. Whether ophthalmopathy could be predicted prospectively was tested in an independent validation cohort made up of 18 to 20 hyperthyroidism patients plus 17 patients who later progressed to ophthalmopathy. Thyroid tissue and blood T-cell repertoires from over 5 Graves' hyperthyroidism patients were also compared in the study.

The TCR beta CDR3 regions were amplified from the RNA transcripts. The TCR CDR3 was subjected to a first round of RT-PCR using the HTBI primer set and the Qiagen OneStep RT-PCR kit. A second multiplex PCR round built the libraries, followed by size selection and purification. Sequencing of the libraries was done on an Illumina HiSeq2000 using paired-end 100 bp reads. The authors' analysis ran thus. SOAPnuke was used to process the raw data, removing reads that contained adapters or uncalled bases, had a mean Phred below 15, or lacked an exact match to the constant primer or identifier. High-quality paired reads were merged using COPE v1.2.5, and each unique nucleotide sequence was defined as a clonotype. MiTCR v1.1 was used to align clonotypes to the IMGT TRBV, TRBD and TRBJ reference segments. The analysis was restricted to V-J combinations with a frequency above 0.0001, which together covered just over 99% of the repertoires. The TCS score was defined as F50 (clonal expansion) divided by E x V (chaos), with BLOSUM62-based TCRdist calculated between CDR3 peptides within each V-J. Welch's t-statistics and random forest reduced around 510 V-J features to some 14, which were used in a naive Bayes classifier (R e1071). TCRdb reanalyzed the raw reads on its own, using fastp at Q25 for trimming and MiXCR for clone calling, and kept in-frame beta chains. Rows matching on CDR3 protein sequence are summarized as one entry with the most common DNA and genes. TCRdb's processing, not the authors', yielded these V and J calls. The sample profile shows some 180,000 distinct CDR3 sequences; 15% to 20% of them were found once. The ten largest clones capture 29% of the sample.

The germline V gene (reference sequence) specifies MNHEY as CDR1 and SMNVEV as CDR2. The CDR3 has 13 amino acids, counting the end cysteine and phenylalanine. The kept DNA is CDR3 alone, 39 bases in frame from the first base. Between the V and J ends, shortened by 2 bases and 7 bases respectively, the junction contains 11 bases. A patient counted as having stable Graves' hyperthyroidism if no progression to ophthalmopathy occurred over 18 months of follow-up. Hyperthyroidism patients were newly diagnosed, with disease duration under 2 months, and aged 18 to 65 years. Patients with uncontrolled infections, other autoimmune diseases, pregnancy or lactation were excluded. Diagnoses relied on clinical symptoms, serum thyroxine and TRAb, thyroid ultrasound and orbital computed tomography. PBMCs were isolated from about 10 ml of fresh peripheral blood by Ficoll-Paque density gradient centrifugation. Total RNA was extracted using Trizol reagent, and RNA quality was assessed on an Agilent 2100 Bioanalyzer.

The research as a whole found: Sample size was not statistically predetermined, and investigators were not blinded to group allocation. Most expanded thyroid clonotypes (frequency above 0.001) were also detected in blood, a finding suggesting that blood repertoires may reflect thyroid immune responses. In validation, the model predicted progression to ophthalmopathy with 60% to 71% sensitivity and roughly 75% specificity, a median of about 6.7 months before onset. A model built on a 13 V-J signature distinguished ophthalmopathy from stable hyperthyroidism, reaching 87.88% sensitivity and about 81% specificity in cross-validation and 80%/75% in testing.

This clonotype occurred many times. It lacks a known antigen. No base qualities exist here, and no much larger clone lies one base off it. The V gene is TRBV27 and the J gene is TRBJ1-1, and perhaps TRBD1 as D gene, on 5 matching bases. The sequencing input was blood. This receptor was obtained from a woman aged 45-65 years with Graves' hyperthyroidism. The CDR3 region has the sequence CASSLTWGGEAFF. In nucleotide form, the sequence is TGTGCCAGCAGTTTAACATGGGGGGGTGAAGCTTTCTTT.